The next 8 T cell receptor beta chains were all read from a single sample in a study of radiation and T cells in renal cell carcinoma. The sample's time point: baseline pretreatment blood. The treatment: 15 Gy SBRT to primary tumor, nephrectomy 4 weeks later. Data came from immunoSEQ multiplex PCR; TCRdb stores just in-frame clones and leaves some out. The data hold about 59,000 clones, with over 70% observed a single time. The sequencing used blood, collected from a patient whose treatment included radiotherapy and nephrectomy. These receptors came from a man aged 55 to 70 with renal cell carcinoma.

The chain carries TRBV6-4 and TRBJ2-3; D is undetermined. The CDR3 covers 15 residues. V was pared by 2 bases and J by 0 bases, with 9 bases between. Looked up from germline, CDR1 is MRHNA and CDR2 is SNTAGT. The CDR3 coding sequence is TGTGCCAGCAGTGACCTTCTGGGTAGCACAGATACGCAGTATTTT. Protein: CASSDLLGSTDTQYF.

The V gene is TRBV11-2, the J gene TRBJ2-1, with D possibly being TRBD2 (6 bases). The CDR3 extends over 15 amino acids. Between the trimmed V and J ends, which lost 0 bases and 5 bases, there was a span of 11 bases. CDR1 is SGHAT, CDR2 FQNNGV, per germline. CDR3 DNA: TGTGCCAGCAGCTTAGAACTAGCAAGTAACAATGAGCAGTTCTTC. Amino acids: CASSLELASNNEQFF.

CDR3 coding DNA: TGTGCCAGCAGTGATGGTGGACACACTGAAGCTTTCTTT. Translating gives CASSDGGHTEAFF. V gene TRBV2 combines with J gene TRBJ1-1; D gene uncertain. V gave up 3 bases and J gave up 3 bases, with 8 bases separating them. The CDR3 is 13 residues long. CDR1 SNHLY and CDR2 FYNNEI come from the germline V gene.

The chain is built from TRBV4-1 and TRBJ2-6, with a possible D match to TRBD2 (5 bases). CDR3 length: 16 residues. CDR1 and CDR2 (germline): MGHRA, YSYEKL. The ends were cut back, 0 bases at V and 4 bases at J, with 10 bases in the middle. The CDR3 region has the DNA TGCGCCAGCAGCCAAGATAACGGGAAAGGGGCCAACGTCCTGACTTTC. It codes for CASSQDNGKGANVLTF.

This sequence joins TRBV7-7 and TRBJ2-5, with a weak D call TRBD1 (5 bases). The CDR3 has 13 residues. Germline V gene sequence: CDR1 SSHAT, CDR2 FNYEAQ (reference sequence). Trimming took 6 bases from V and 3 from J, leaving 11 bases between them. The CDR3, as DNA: TGTGCCAGCAGTCAAGTCAGGGAAGAGACCCAGTACTTC. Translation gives CASSQVREETQYF.

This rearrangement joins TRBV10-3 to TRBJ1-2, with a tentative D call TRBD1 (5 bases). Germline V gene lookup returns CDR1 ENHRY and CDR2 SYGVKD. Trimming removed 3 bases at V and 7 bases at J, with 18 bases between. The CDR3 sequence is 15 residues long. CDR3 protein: CAISDPAQGVGGYTF. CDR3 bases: TGTGCCATCAGTGACCCAGCGCAGGGAGTTGGTGGCTACACCTTC.

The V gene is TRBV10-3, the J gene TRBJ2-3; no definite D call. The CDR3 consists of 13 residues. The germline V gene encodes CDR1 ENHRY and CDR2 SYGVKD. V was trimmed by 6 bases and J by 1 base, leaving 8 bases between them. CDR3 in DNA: TGTGCCATCAGCGGTGAGGGCACAGATACGCAGTATTTT. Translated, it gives CAISGEGTDTQYF.

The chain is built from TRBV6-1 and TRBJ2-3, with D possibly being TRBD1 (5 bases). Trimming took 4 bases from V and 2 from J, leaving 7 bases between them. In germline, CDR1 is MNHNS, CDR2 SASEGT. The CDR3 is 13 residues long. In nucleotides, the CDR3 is TGTGCCAGCAGTGGACAGCCCACAGATACGCAGTATTTT. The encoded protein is CASSGQPTDTQYF.